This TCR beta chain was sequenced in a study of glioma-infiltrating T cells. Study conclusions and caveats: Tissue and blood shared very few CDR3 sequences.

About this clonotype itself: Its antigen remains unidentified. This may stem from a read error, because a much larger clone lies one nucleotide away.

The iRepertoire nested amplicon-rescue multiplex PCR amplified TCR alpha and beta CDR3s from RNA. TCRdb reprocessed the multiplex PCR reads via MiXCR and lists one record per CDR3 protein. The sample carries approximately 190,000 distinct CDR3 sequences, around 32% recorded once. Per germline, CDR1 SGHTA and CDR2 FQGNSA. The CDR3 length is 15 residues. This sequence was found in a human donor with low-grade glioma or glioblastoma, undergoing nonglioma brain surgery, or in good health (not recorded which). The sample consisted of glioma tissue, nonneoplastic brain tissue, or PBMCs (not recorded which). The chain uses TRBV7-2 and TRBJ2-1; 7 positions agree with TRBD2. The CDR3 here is CDSSLGASGYNEQFF. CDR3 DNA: TGTGACAGCAGCTTAGGAGCTAGCGGTTACAATGAGCAGTTCTTC. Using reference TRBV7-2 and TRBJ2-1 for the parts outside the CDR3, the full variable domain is GAGVSQSPSNKVTEKGKDVELRCDPISGHTALYWYRQSLGQGLEFLIYFQGNSAPDKSGLPSDRFSAERTGGSVSTLTIQRTQQEDSAVYLCDSSLGASGYNEQFFGPGTRLTVL.